This TCR beta chain stems from a study of shared clonotypes between healthy human individuals. As for the study in general: Each donor's CD8 memory used one plate, CD8 naive two, each CD4 subset three.

Clones were read by immunoSEQ multiplex PCR, and TCRdb kept only the in-frame ones, dropping some. The sample shows about 1 million clones, approximately 68% of them seen only once. Germline CDR1 reads GTSNPN; CDR2 reads SVGIG (reference sequence). The CDR3 is made up of 15 amino acids. Trimming took 3 bases from V and 0 from J, leaving 15 bases between them. This clonotype was obtained from a man aged 18 to 30 in good health. J is TRBJ2-7 and V is TRBV30; D ambiguous. The specimen sequenced was memory CD4+ T cells sorted from blood. As for subset: CD45RA-negative fraction. The CDR3 protein is CAWRHPGLYSYEQYF. CDR3 nucleotides: TGTGCCTGGAGGCACCCGGGTCTCTACTCCTACGAGCAGTACTTC. Full variable domain (rest looked up from reference TRBV30 and TRBJ2-7): SQTIHQWPATLVQPVGSPLSLECTVEGTSNPNLYWYRQAAGRGLQLLFYSVGIGQISSEVPQNLSASRPQDRQFILSSKKLLLSDSGFYLCAWRHPGLYSYEQYFGPGTRLTVT.